This T cell receptor (beta chain) was found in a study of blood T cell repertoires in COVID-19. As for the study in general: Sample material is recorded as cDNA or gDNA derived from T cells, B-cell-depleted T cells, or PBMCs.

Participants, about 18 to 89 years old, spanned under 25 US areas. Cohorts were determined from participant-reported clinical history. The CDR3 extends over 16 amino acids. CDR1 SGDLS and CDR2 YYNGEE come from the germline V gene. The J segment lost 4 bases and the V segment lost 2 bases, leaving 10 bases of the junction unmatched. How the authors handled the data: Amplification of reference gene primers provided the estimated nucleated cell counts. Assay used: immunoSEQ multiplex PCR; TCRdb lists only in-frame clones, some missing. D and trimming come from the DNA, and the V and J calls and clone size come from that table. This sample yields approximately 170,000 clones, of which around 78% are seen a single time; 3.5% to 5% belongs to the top ten.

This receptor was obtained from a woman aged 45-65 years who had recovered from COVID-19. The source material was PBMCs or T cells enriched from blood (not recorded which). This chain joins TRBV9 and TRBJ1-2; 8 positions match TRBD1. As DNA, the CDR3 is TGTGCCAGCAGCGTCGCACCCCAGGGGGCCGGCTATGGCTACACCTTC. It encodes CASSVAPQGAGYGYTF.